This T cell receptor (beta chain) was observed in a study of radiotherapy plus CTLA-4 blockade in lung cancer. It was focal radiation plus CTLA-4 blockade with ipilimumab that patients with chemo-refractory metastatic non-small-cell lung cancer received. Clones were sequenced by immunoSEQ multiplex PCR, and TCRdb holds only the in-frame ones, with some missing. The data show under 70,000 clones, approximately 75% seen once. There are 13 residues in the CDR3. Germline lookup yields CDR1 SGDLS and CDR2 YYNGEE. V was shortened by 0 bases and J by 8 bases, with 9 bases between the two germline ends. The input for sequencing was peripheral blood, taken from a patient treated with radiotherapy plus ipilimumab. J is TRBJ2-1 and V is TRBV9, with D uncertain. This clonotype was obtained from a human donor with non-small cell lung cancer who had a complete response to radiotherapy plus ipilimumab. The CDR3 nucleotides are TGTGCCAGCAGCGTAGCTCTGGGATATGAGCAGTTCTTC. It is translated as CASSVALGYEQFF.